These 28 T cell receptor beta chains were all obtained from the same sample, sequenced in a study of shared clonotypes between healthy human individuals. CD8 cells regarded as naive lacked CD45RO, were positively chosen for CCR7, and omitted terminally differentiated effector memory CD45RA+ cells. Clones were read by immunoSEQ multiplex PCR, and TCRdb kept only the in-frame ones, dropping some. The top ten clones hold about 1.7% of a sample with about 1.9 million clones, 85% to 95% of them seen once. The sample comprised naive CD8+ T cells from PBMCs. The receptors were sampled from a man aged 18 to 35 in good health. Some clones in this sample may be carry-over from other donors' samples.

This chain links TRBV6-5 with TRBJ2-7; TRBD2 agrees at 10 bases. This CDR3 is 15 amino acids long. The V segment lost 5 bases and the J segment 3 bases; nucleotides outside the gene matches: 7. Germline loops: CDR1 MNHEY, CDR2 SVGAGI. The CDR3 sequence is CASSPRLAGFYEQYF. The CDR3 nucleotides are TGTGCCAGCAGTCCCCGACTAGCGGGCTTCTACGAGCAGTACTTC.

This chain uses TRBV5-1 with TRBJ2-5, with 9 nucleotides matching TRBD2. Per germline, CDR1 SGHRS and CDR2 YFSETQ. The CDR3 is 15 residues long. J was trimmed by 1 base and V by 3 bases; bases with no gene match: 4. The chain's CDR3 is CASSSRTSAQETQYF. CDR3 DNA: TGCGCCAGCAGCTCCCGGACTAGCGCCCAAGAGACCCAGTACTTC.

The V call is TRBV30, the J call TRBJ1-4, with D maybe TRBD1 (5 bases). CDR1 and CDR2 from the germline V gene are GTSNPN and SVGIG (reference sequence). V lost 8 bases, J lost 0 bases, and 10 bases lay in between. The CDR3 is 13 amino acids. CDR3 amino acids: CAGEQATNEKLFF. CDR3 bases: TGTGCCGGTGAACAGGCAACTAATGAAAAACTGTTTTTT.

V gene TRBV28 combines with J gene TRBJ1-2; 12 bases align to TRBD1. The J segment lost 8 bases and the V segment lost 2 bases, leaving 9 bases of the junction unmatched. Germline CDR1 and CDR2: MDHEN and SYDVKM. This CDR3 comprises 16 residues. DNA of the CDR3: TGTGCCAGCAGTTTACCTCGGGACAGGGGGCCGAGAGGCTACACCTTC. Amino acids: CASSLPRDRGPRGYTF.

This clone has just one count. V is TRBV15 and J is TRBJ2-1, with 13 positions matching TRBD2. The CDR3 runs to 16 residues. Trimming removed 1 base from V and 10 bases from J; junction bases left unmatched: 7. CDR1 and CDR2 (germline): LNHNV, YYDKDF (reference sequence). The CDR3 sequence is CATSRARTSGRMEQFF. The CDR3 coding sequence is TGTGCCACCAGCAGAGCCAGGACTAGCGGGAGAATGGAGCAGTTCTTC. The full variable domain, rest sourced from reference TRBV15 and TRBJ2-1, is DAMVIQNPRYQVTQFGKPVTLSCSQTLNHNVMYWYQQKSSQAPKLLFHYYDKDFNNEADTPDNFQSRRPNTSFCFLDIRSPGLGDTAMYLCATSRARTSGRMEQFFGPGTRLTVL.

CDR3: CASSPASGGSYNEQFF. CDR3 coding DNA: TGCGCCAGCAGCCCGGCAAGCGGGGGCTCCTACAATGAGCAGTTCTTC. The rearrangement joins TRBV5-1 to TRBJ2-1, with TRBD2 matching 8 bases. In germline, CDR1 is SGHRS, CDR2 YFSETQ. J was trimmed by 0 bases and V by 4 bases; bases with no gene match: 6. The length of the CDR3 is 16 residues.

The rearrangement links TRBV4-1 to TRBJ2-3, with TRBD1 matching over 9 bases. Unmatched junction bases numbered 9, after V lost 2 bases and J lost 6 bases. Germline lookup yields CDR1 MGHRA and CDR2 YSYEKL. This CDR3 contains 16 residues. CDR3 residues: CASSQSGQGRSDTQYF. CDR3 DNA: TGCGCCAGCAGCCAATCCGGACAGGGGCGATCGGATACGCAGTATTTT.

This clone appeared once. The V call is TRBV9, the J call TRBJ2-2, with 11 bases that match TRBD2. The length of the CDR3 is 16 residues. V shed 4 bases, J shed 1 base, and the junction held 3 bases outside the gene matches. Germline CDR1 reads SGDLS; CDR2 reads YYNGEE. In nucleotides, the CDR3 is TGTGCCAGCAGCCTCGGACTAGCGGGGAACACCGGGGAGCTGTTTTTT. It yields the protein CASSLGLAGNTGELFF.

This clone was recorded once. The chain recombines TRBV10-2 with TRBJ2-1, with 13 bases identical to TRBD2. Germline-derived CDR1 and CDR2 are WSHSY and SAAADI. The CDR3 contains 16 residues. V was pared by 6 bases and J by 7 bases, with 9 bases of the junction left unmatched. The CDR3 region is CASSAGLAGVYNEQFF. The CDR3, as DNA: TGCGCCAGCAGCGCCGGACTAGCGGGAGTTTATAATGAGCAGTTCTTC.

J is TRBJ2-2 and V is TRBV4-1, with D unresolved. The length of the CDR3 is 17 residues. The germline gives CDR1 MGHRA, CDR2 YSYEKL. Trimming stripped 0 bases from V and 1 base from J, with 12 bases between. The CDR3 loop reads CASSQEGLRMNTGELFF. The CDR3 bases are TGCGCCAGCAGCCAAGAAGGCTTACGGATGAACACCGGGGAGCTGTTTTTT.

The rearrangement joins TRBV9 to TRBJ1-2, with TRBD1 identical over 9 bases. After removal of 3 bases from V and 1 base from J, the junction contained 4 bases not matched to a gene. CDR1 SGDLS and CDR2 YYNGEE come from the germline V gene. This CDR3 spans 15 amino acids. CDR3 sequence: CASSDRDRVNYGYTF. The CDR3 nucleotides read TGTGCCAGCAGCGACCGGGACAGGGTTAACTATGGCTACACCTTC.

The chain recombines TRBV15 with TRBJ2-2; either TRBD1 or TRBD2 may supply D (5 bases each). The CDR3 consists of 14 residues. The V end lost 5 bases, the J end lost 7 bases, and 14 bases lay between the germline ends. Germline V gene sequence: CDR1 LNHNV, CDR2 YYDKDF (reference sequence). The CDR3 bases are TGTGCCACCAGCTTGGGGGAGATAATCGGGGAGCTGTTTTTT. It translates to CATSLGEIIGELFF.

The gene calls are TRBV27 and TRBJ2-7; TRBD2 aligns across 11 bases. Germline values: CDR1 MNHEY, CDR2 SMNVEV (reference sequence). The junction had 3 bases not matched to a gene; V was cut back by 10 bases and J by 1 base. The length of the CDR3 is 13 residues. The CDR3: CATGTSGSYEQYF. DNA of the CDR3: TGTGCCACCGGGACTAGCGGATCCTACGAGCAGTACTTC.

The chain is built from TRBV10-3 and TRBJ2-2; the D gene is possibly TRBD1 (6 bases). The CDR3 is made up of 15 amino acids. The V end lost 4 bases, the J end lost 7 bases, and 16 bases lay between the germline ends. The germline gives CDR1 ENHRY, CDR2 SYGVKD. DNA for the CDR3: TGTGCCATCAGTGTCGATAACAGGGCAGGCGGGGAGCTGTTTTTT. The encoded protein is CAISVDNRAGGELFF.

The chain carries TRBV28 and TRBJ2-7; TRBD1 matches at 7 bases. The CDR3 length is 17 residues. Germline-derived CDR1 and CDR2 are MDHEN and SYDVKM. V was pared by 2 bases and J by 1 base, with 11 bases of the junction left unmatched. CDR3 residues: CASSLHPNRGASYEQYF. CDR3 nucleotide sequence: TGTGCCAGCAGTTTACACCCAAACAGGGGTGCTTCCTACGAGCAGTACTTC.

This chain connects TRBV5-4 to TRBJ2-2, with 7 bases identical to TRBD1. Germline V lookup: CDR1 SGHNT, CDR2 YYREEE (reference sequence). V lost 4 bases and J lost 3; bases outside the gene matches: 9. This CDR3 region has 16 residues. CDR3 sequence: CASSPEAGGYTGELFF. CDR3 nucleotide sequence: TGTGCCAGCAGCCCTGAGGCAGGGGGATACACCGGGGAGCTGTTTTTT.

With respect to this clone: This CDR3 is also generated by other DNA sequences in the sample. The chain has TRBV28 and TRBJ2-5; D remains ambiguous. V was shortened by 4 bases and J by 2 bases, with 5 bases between the two germline ends. The CDR3 has 12 amino acids. CDR1 MDHEN and CDR2 SYDVKM come from the germline V gene. The CDR3 nucleotides read TGTGCCAGCAGTTCCGTACAAGAGACCCAGTACTTC. This sequence encodes CASSSVQETQYF.

The rearrangement joins TRBV4-1 to TRBJ1-1; D is uncertain. The V gene's germline CDR1 is MGHRA and CDR2 YSYEKL. The CDR3 length is 15 residues. Trimming removed 0 bases at V and 0 bases at J, with 8 bases between. The CDR3 sequence: CASSQERRVNTEAFF. DNA of the CDR3: TGCGCCAGCAGCCAAGAGAGGCGGGTGAACACTGAAGCTTTCTTT.

V and J are TRBV9 and TRBJ2-2; TRBD2 is a possible D gene (6 bases). The CDR3 extends over 16 amino acids. V lost 2 bases, J lost 0 bases, and 11 bases lay in between. Germline V CDR1 and CDR2: SGDLS, YYNGEE. The CDR3 nucleotides read TGTGCCAGCAGCGTCCGGAGGGGCGCGAACACCGGGGAGCTGTTTTTT. This sequence encodes CASSVRRGANTGELFF.

This clone has more than one count but fewer than ten. This chain joins TRBV7-9 and TRBJ1-2; 8 bases map to TRBD1. This CDR3 comprises 15 residues. Trimming took 3 bases from V and 8 from J; bases not matched to a gene: 11. Per germline, CDR1 SEHNR and CDR2 FQNEAQ (reference sequence). CDR3 nucleotide sequence: TGTGCCAGCAGCTTCGGACAGGGCTCGCTCGGGGGCTACACCTTC. Translated, it gives CASSFGQGSLGGYTF.

The V gene is TRBV27, the J gene TRBJ2-5, with 7 bases identical to TRBD1. There are 14 residues in the CDR3. Germline CDR1 and CDR2: MNHEY and SMNVEV (reference sequence). Trimming removed 4 bases from V and 4 bases from J; junction bases left unmatched: 6. For the CDR3, the DNA is TGTGCCAGCAGTTCGCCTCACAGGGGAGAGACCCAGTACTTC. Protein sequence: CASSSPHRGETQYF.

This clone has a single count. The CDR3 protein is CASRGGQGNTEAFF. The CDR3 nucleotides are TGTGCCAGTAGGGGAGGACAGGGGAACACTGAAGCTTTCTTT. This chain joins TRBV19 and TRBJ1-1, with TRBD1 matching over 8 bases. Germline CDR1 LNHDA, CDR2 SQIVND (reference sequence). This CDR3 is built from 14 residues. J gave up 1 base and V 6 bases, and 4 bases lay outside the gene matches.

This chain connects TRBV6-6 to TRBJ2-7; 7 bases fit TRBD1. The trim removed 6 bases at V and 4 bases at J, leaving 9 bases unmatched. Germline V gives CDR1 MNHNY, CDR2 SVGAGI (reference sequence). This CDR3 is 14 amino acids long. This chain's CDR3 is CASSQDRTGYEQYF. In nucleotides, the CDR3 is TGTGCCAGCAGCCAGGACAGGACCGGGTACGAGCAGTACTTC.

The gene calls are TRBV10-3 and TRBJ2-2; 9 bases agree with TRBD1. The germline CDR1 and CDR2 sequences are ENHRY and SYGVKD. V lost 6 bases to trimming and J lost 4 bases; unmatched junction nucleotides: 18. This CDR3 is built from 19 residues. The CDR3 region has the DNA TGTGCCATCAGCTACACTCGGGACAGGGCCCTGTCGGGCACCGGGGAGCTGTTTTTT. The encoded protein is CAISYTRDRALSGTGELFF.

The chain links TRBV6-1 to TRBJ2-7, with D unresolved. The germline gives CDR1 MNHNS, CDR2 SASEGT. V lost 0 bases to trimming and J lost 1 base, with 13 bases between them. CDR3 size: 16 residues. DNA of the CDR3: TGTGCCAGCAGTGAAGCGCGGAGACTGACGTCCTACGAGCAGTACTTC. Translating it yields CASSEARRLTSYEQYF.

This chain connects TRBV28 to TRBJ2-1; tentatively, D is TRBD2 (6 bases). The CDR3 loop spans 14 amino acids. Germline-derived CDR1 and CDR2 are MDHEN and SYDVKM. Between the trimmed V and J ends, which lost 6 bases and 7 bases, there was a span of 16 bases. The CDR3 DNA reads TGTGCCAGCAGACGAGGGACTGATTATAATGAGCAGTTCTTC. As protein: CASRRGTDYNEQFF.

Notes on this clone: A read error may account for a junction end that differs from germline. The J gene is TRBJ2-7, the V gene TRBV5-4, with D possibly being TRBD2 (5 bases). CDR1 is SGHNT and CDR2 is YYREEE in the germline V gene (reference sequence). The CDR3 runs to 13 residues. The CDR3 DNA is TGTGCCAGCAGCCCCGGGATCTCCCACGAGCAGTACTTC. Protein sequence: CASSPGISHEQYF.

The gene calls are TRBV2 and TRBJ2-3; possibly TRBD2 for D (5 bases). Deletions cut 8 bases from V and 4 bases from J, with 13 bases between. Germline-derived CDR1 and CDR2 are SNHLY and FYNNEI. The CDR3 is 13 residues long. The CDR3 reads CASPRPGADTQYF. The CDR3 nucleotides are TGTGCCAGCCCAAGGCCCGGGGCAGATACGCAGTATTTT.